One and the same sample provided the 14 T cell receptor beta chains below, sequenced in a study of T cell responses to AZD1222 COVID-19 vaccine. Data came from immunoSEQ multiplex PCR; TCRdb stores just in-frame clones and leaves some out. The top ten hold roughly 1.2% of the sample, which has some 74,000 clones, 70% to 90% seen once. The input for sequencing was peripheral blood, taken 28 days after the second AZD1222 dose. The receptors were gathered from an adult who received the AZD1222 COVID-19 vaccine.

The chain employs TRBV19 and TRBJ1-2, with D possibly being TRBD1 (5 bases). Germline CDR1 LNHDA, CDR2 SQIVND (reference sequence). V lost 4 bases and J lost 7, with 16 bases in between. The CDR3 is made up of 14 amino acids. CDR3 loop: CASSREAQGLGYTF. The CDR3 DNA is TGTGCCAGTAGTAGAGAGGCGCAGGGCCTTGGCTACACCTTC.

The rearrangement uses TRBV10-3 and TRBJ1-5; D gene uncertain. Germline V gene data show CDR1 as ENHRY and CDR2 as SYGVKD. CDR3 length: 14 amino acids. V shed 8 bases and J shed 2 bases, with 13 bases lying between them. CDR3 coding DNA: TGTGCCATCTCGGACCTCGGGGGCAATCAGCCCCAGCATTTT. Protein product: CAISDLGGNQPQHF.

The genes are TRBV6-2 or TRBV6-3 and TRBJ2-7, with D uncertain. This CDR3 has 10 amino acids. Trimming left V 4 bases short and J 6 bases short, with 4 bases between. Germline V gene sequence: CDR1 MNHEY, CDR2 SVGEGT. CDR3 sequence (DNA): TGTGCCAGCAGTTGGAGCGAGCAGTACTTC. Residues: CASSWSEQYF.

This clone was picked up one time. The rearrangement links TRBV2 to TRBJ2-2; 7 bases are shared with TRBD1. The CDR3 runs to 14 residues. Germline loops: CDR1 SNHLY, CDR2 FYNNEI. Germline trimming cut 7 bases from V and 3 bases from J; bases unmatched to any gene: 5. CDR3 in amino acids: CASTRGQHTGELFF. The CDR3 nucleotides are TGTGCCAGCACCCGGGGACAGCACACCGGGGAGCTGTTTTTT.

The rearrangement links TRBV20-1 to TRBJ1-1; D remains ambiguous. Germline CDR1 and CDR2: DFQATT and SNEGSKA (reference sequence). CDR3 length: 11 amino acids. The CDR3 loop is CSMRMNTEAFF. DNA of the CDR3: TGCAGCATGAGGATGAACACTGAAGCTTTCTTT.

Here the CDR3 DNA reads TGTGCCAGCTCACCGTCGGGACAGGGTGGAACTGAAGCTTTCTTT. It yields the protein CASSPSGQGGTEAFF. J is TRBJ1-1 and V is TRBV18; 9 nucleotides line up with TRBD1. The J segment lost 5 bases and the V segment lost 3 bases, leaving 7 bases of the junction unmatched. Germline CDR1 is KGHSH and CDR2 is LQKENI. CDR3 size: 15 residues.

This chain joins TRBV18 and TRBJ1-2, with a possible D match to TRBD1 (5 bases). The V gene's germline CDR1 is KGHSH and CDR2 LQKENI. The V gene lost 3 bases and the J gene lost 3 bases, with 29 bases spanning the gap. This CDR3 is built from 20 residues. The CDR3 DNA sequence: TGTGCCAGCTCACCTACCCTTGATCCCCGGTACACTCAGGGACACTATGGCTACACCTTC. Protein sequence: CASSPTLDPRYTQGHYGYTF.

The gene calls are TRBV12-5 and TRBJ1-5; D call uncertain. V lost 2 bases and J lost 6, with 5 bases in between. Germline CDR1 is LGHNT and CDR2 is FRNRAP. The CDR3 loop spans 12 amino acids. CDR3 sequence reads: CASGLWGQPQHF. Here the CDR3 DNA reads TGTGCTAGTGGTTTGTGGGGTCAGCCCCAGCATTTT.

This chain joins TRBV9 and TRBJ1-2; D not certain. The CDR3 runs 15 residues. The V end lost 4 bases, the J end lost 0 bases, and 13 bases lay between the germline ends. Looked up from germline, CDR1 is SGDLS and CDR2 is YYNGEE. For the CDR3, the DNA is TGTGCCAGCAGCCTGACCCACGGGTCTAACTATGGCTACACCTTC. It is translated as CASSLTHGSNYGYTF. Full variable domain (missing parts from reference TRBV9 and TRBJ1-2): DSGVTQTPKHLITATGQRVTLRCSPRSGDLSVYWYQQSLDQGLQFLIQYYNGEERAKGNILERFSAQQFPDLHSELNLSSLELGDSALYFCASSLTHGSNYGYTFGSGTRLTVV.

This chain connects TRBV19 to TRBJ1-1; 8 nucleotides match TRBD1. This CDR3 is 15 amino acids long. With 4 bases clipped from V and 2 bases from J, the junction kept 6 bases outside the gene matches. Looked up from germline, CDR1 is LNHDA and CDR2 is SQIVND (reference sequence). CDR3 sequence reads: CASSTHTGGNTEAFF. CDR3 bases: TGTGCCAGTAGTACCCATACAGGGGGTAACACTGAAGCTTTCTTT.

The chain has TRBV11-2 and TRBJ1-1; D gene unclear. CDR1 is SGHAT, CDR2 FQNNGV, per germline. V lost 4 bases and J lost 0, with 12 bases in between. The CDR3 is 15 amino acids. CDR3 amino acids: CASSSLFRMNTEAFF. The CDR3 coding sequence is TGTGCCAGCAGCTCTTTATTCAGGATGAACACTGAAGCTTTCTTT.

V usage is TRBV25-1 and J usage is TRBJ2-1, with 7 bases aligning to TRBD1. The CDR3 extends over 16 amino acids. V trimming: 10 bases; J trimming: 0 bases; junction bases outside the gene matches: 12. CDR1 and CDR2 (germline): MGHDK, SYGVNS. CDR3 nucleotides: TGTGCCACTTCCTCTATGACAGGGAGCTCCTACAATGAGCAGTTCTTC. Its translation: CATSSMTGSSYNEQFF.

V and J are TRBV2 and TRBJ2-2; TRBD2 matches at 8 bases. CDR1 and CDR2 from the germline V gene are SNHLY and FYNNEI. With 6 bases clipped from V and 4 bases from J, the junction kept 7 bases outside the gene matches. The CDR3 has 15 amino acids. CDR3 in DNA: TGTGCCAGCAGCGACGGACTAGCCTCCACCGGGGAGCTGTTTTTT. As protein: CASSDGLASTGELFF.

The chain has TRBV2 and TRBJ2-3; 10 nucleotides line up with TRBD2. J lost 4 bases, V lost 0 bases, and 7 bases had no gene match. Per the germline V gene, CDR1 is SNHLY and CDR2 is FYNNEI. The CDR3 has 17 residues. For the CDR3, the DNA is TGTGCCAGCAGTGAAGCGCCCAGCGGGAGGGGAGCAGATACGCAGTATTTT. The encoded protein is CASSEAPSGRGADTQYF.